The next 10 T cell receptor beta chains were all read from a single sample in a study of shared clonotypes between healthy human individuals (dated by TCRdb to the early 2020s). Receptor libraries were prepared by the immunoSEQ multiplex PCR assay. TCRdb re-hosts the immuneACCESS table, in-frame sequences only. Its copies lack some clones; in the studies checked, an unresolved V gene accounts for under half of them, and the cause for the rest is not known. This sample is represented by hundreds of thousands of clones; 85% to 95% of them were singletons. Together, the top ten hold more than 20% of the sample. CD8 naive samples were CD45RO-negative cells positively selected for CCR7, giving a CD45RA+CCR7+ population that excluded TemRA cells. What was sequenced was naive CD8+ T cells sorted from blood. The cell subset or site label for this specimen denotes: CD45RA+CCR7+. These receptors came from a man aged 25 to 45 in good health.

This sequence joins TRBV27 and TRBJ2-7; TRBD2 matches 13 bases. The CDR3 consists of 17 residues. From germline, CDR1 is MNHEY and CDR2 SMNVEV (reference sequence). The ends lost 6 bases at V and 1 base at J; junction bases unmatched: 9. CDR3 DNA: TGTGCCAGCAGATCCGGACTAGCGGGAGTGGGTTCCTACGAGCAGTACTTC. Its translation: CASRSGLAGVGSYEQYF.

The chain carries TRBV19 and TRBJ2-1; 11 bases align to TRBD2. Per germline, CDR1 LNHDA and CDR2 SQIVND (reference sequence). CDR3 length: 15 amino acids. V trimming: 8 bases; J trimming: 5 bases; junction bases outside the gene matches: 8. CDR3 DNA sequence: TGTGCCAGTGCTGTAGAACTAGCGGGAGACAATGAGCAGTTCTTC. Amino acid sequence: CASAVELAGDNEQFF.

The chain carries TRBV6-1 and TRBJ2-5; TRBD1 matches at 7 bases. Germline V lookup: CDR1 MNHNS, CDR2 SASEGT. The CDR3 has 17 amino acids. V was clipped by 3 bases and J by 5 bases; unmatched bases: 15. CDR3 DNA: TGTGCCAGCAGTGACCACTTAAACAGGGGTCGATATGAGACCCAGTACTTC. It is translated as CASSDHLNRGRYETQYF.

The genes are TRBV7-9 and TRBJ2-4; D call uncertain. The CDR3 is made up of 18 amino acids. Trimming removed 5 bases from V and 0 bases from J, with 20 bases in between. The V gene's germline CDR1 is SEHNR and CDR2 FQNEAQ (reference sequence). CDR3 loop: CASSHPIGGPVAKNIQYF. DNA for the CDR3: TGTGCCAGCAGCCATCCTATTGGCGGCCCAGTAGCCAAAAACATTCAGTACTTC.

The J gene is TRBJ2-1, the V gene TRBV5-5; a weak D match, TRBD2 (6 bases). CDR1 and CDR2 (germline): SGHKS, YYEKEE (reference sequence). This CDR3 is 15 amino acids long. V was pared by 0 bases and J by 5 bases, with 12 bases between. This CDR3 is CASSLELALNNEQFF. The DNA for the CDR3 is TGTGCCAGCAGCTTGGAGCTAGCGCTTAACAATGAGCAGTTCTTC.

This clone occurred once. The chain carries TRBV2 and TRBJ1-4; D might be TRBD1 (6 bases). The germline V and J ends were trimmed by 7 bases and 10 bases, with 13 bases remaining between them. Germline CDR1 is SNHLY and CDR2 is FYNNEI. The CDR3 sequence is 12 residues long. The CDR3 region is CASIATGRKLFF. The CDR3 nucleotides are TGTGCCAGCATTGCCACAGGGAGAAAACTGTTTTTT.

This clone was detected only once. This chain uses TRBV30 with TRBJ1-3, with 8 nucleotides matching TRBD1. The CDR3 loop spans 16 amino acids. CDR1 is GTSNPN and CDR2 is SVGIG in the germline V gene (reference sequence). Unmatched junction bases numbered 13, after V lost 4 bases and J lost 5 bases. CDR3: CAWTTADRGSRNTIYF. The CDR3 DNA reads TGTGCCTGGACCACCGCTGACAGGGGCAGTCGAAACACCATATATTTT. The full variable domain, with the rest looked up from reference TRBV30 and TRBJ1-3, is SQTIHQWPATLVQPVGSPLSLECTVEGTSNPNLYWYRQAAGRGLQLLFYSVGIGQISSEVPQNLSASRPQDRQFILSSKKLLLSDSGFYLCAWTTADRGSRNTIYFGEGSWLTVV.

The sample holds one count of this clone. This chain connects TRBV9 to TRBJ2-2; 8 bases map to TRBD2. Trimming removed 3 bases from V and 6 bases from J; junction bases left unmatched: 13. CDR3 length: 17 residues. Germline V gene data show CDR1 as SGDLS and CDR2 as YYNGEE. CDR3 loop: CASSEPQRETGPGELFF. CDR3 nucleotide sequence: TGTGCCAGCAGCGAGCCCCAGCGGGAGACTGGGCCCGGGGAGCTGTTTTTT.

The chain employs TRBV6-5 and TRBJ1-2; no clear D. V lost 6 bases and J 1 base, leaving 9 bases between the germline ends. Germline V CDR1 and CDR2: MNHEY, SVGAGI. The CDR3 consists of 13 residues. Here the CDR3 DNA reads TGTGCCAGCAGCTTCGGGATTAACTATGGCTACACCTTC. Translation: CASSFGINYGYTF.

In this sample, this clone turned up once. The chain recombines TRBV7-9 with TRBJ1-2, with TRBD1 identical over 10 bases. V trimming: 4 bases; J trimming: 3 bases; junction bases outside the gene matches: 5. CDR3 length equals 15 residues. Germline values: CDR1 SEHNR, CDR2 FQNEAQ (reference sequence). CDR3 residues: CASSSAGTGDYGYTF. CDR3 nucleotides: TGTGCCAGCAGCTCAGCCGGGACAGGGGACTATGGCTACACCTTC.